This T cell receptor beta chain was captured in a study of blood T cell repertoires in COVID-19. Participants reported their clinical history, and cohort assignment relied on those reports. In the source study's methods: Amplified reference gene primers provided the basis for estimating nucleated cell counts. Sequencing was performed with immunoSEQ multiplex PCR; in TCRdb, only in-frame clones are kept and a portion is missing. Clonal size and the V and J genes are those of that table, whereas D and trimming came from the DNA. The data hold about 230,000 clones, with approximately 80% observed a single time. The junction had 11 bases not matched to a gene; V was cut back by 4 bases and J by 3 bases. The CDR3 has 17 amino acids. CDR1 and CDR2 from the germline V gene are SGHDN and FVKESK.

This receptor was taken from a man aged 55 to 70 who had recovered from COVID-19. The sequencing input was PBMCs or T cells enriched from blood (not recorded which). This chain links TRBV14 with TRBJ2-3, with 9 positions matching TRBD1. The chain's CDR3 is CASSRPKTGGRTDTQYF. Written as DNA, the CDR3 is TGTGCCAGCAGCCGCCCTAAGACAGGGGGACGAACAGATACGCAGTATTTT.